These 20 T cell receptor beta chains originate from one sample sequenced in a study of shared clonotypes between healthy human individuals. Naive CD8 cells, CD45RO-negative and positively selected for CCR7, excluded terminally differentiated effector memory CD45RA+ cells. Assay used: immunoSEQ multiplex PCR; TCRdb lists only in-frame clones, some missing. Counted here are under 600,000 clones, 95% to 98% occurring once; the ten biggest clones make up approximately 0.3%. Sequencing used naive CD8+ T cells sorted from blood. These receptors were taken from a man aged 25-45 years in good health.

The chain links TRBV4-3 to TRBJ2-3; 8 nucleotides align to TRBD2. Germline-derived CDR1 and CDR2 are LGHNA and YSLEER. This CDR3 contains 17 residues. J gave up 2 bases and V 0 bases, and 7 bases lay outside the gene matches. The CDR3 loop is CASSQDAAGGATDTQYF. The CDR3 bases are TGCGCCAGCAGCCAAGATGCCGCGGGAGGTGCCACAGATACGCAGTATTTT.

V is TRBV19 and J is TRBJ2-6; D not resolved. Between the trimmed V and J ends, which lost 8 bases and 0 bases, there was a span of 8 bases. Per the germline V gene, CDR1 is LNHDA and CDR2 is SQIVND (reference sequence). This CDR3 is 14 amino acids long. The CDR3 nucleotides are TGTGCCAGTGCCTTGGGCTCTGGGGCCAACGTCCTGACTTTC. It translates to CASALGSGANVLTF.

The V gene is TRBV30, the J gene TRBJ2-6, with 9 bases identical to TRBD1. Looked up from germline, CDR1 is GTSNPN and CDR2 is SVGIG (reference sequence). With 7 bases clipped from V and 3 bases from J, the junction kept 10 bases outside the gene matches. The CDR3 has 16 amino acids. CDR3 protein: CASSGTGSFGANVLTF. DNA for the CDR3: TGTGCCTCATCAGGGACAGGGTCCTTTGGGGCCAACGTCCTGACTTTC. The full variable domain, its missing parts supplied by reference TRBV30 and TRBJ2-6, is SQTIHQWPATLVQPVGSPLSLECTVEGTSNPNLYWYRQAAGRGLQLLFYSVGIGQISSEVPQNLSASRPQDRQFILSSKKLLLSDSGFYLCASSGTGSFGANVLTFGAGSRLTVL.

The rearrangement joins TRBV14 to TRBJ2-7; no clear D. Trimming pared 3 bases from V and 2 bases from J, leaving 8 bases between. The CDR3 contains 13 residues. CDR1 is SGHDN and CDR2 is FVKESK in the germline V gene. CDR3 DNA: TGTGCCAGCAGCCAGGGCACCGCCTACGAGCAGTACTTC. This encodes CASSQGTAYEQYF.

The rearrangement links TRBV28 to TRBJ2-1, with D possibly being TRBD2 (5 bases). The CDR3 spans 17 residues. V lost 5 bases to trimming and J lost 0 bases, with 17 bases between them. The germline V gene has CDR1 MDHEN and CDR2 SYDVKM. DNA of the CDR3: TGTGCCAGCAGTGTAACCGGTGTGGGGAGCTCCTACAATGAGCAGTTCTTC. Its translation: CASSVTGVGSSYNEQFF.

The chain combines TRBV10-2 with TRBJ2-7; no reliable D call. The CDR3 totals 15 residues. The germline V and J ends were trimmed by 3 bases and 7 bases, with 19 bases remaining between them. The germline V gene has CDR1 WSHSY and CDR2 SAAADI. For the CDR3, the DNA is TGCGCCAGCAGTGACCCGGGTCAGGCCTCTTGGGAGCAGTACTTC. This codes for CASSDPGQASWEQYF.

The CDR3, as DNA: TGTGCCAGCGTAGGGGGGAGAGGCGGAAACAATGAGCAGTTCTTC. Translation gives CASVGGRGGNNEQFF. J is TRBJ2-1 and V is TRBV6-1; D could derive from TRBD1 or TRBD2 (6 bases each). The CDR3 has 15 residues. With 8 bases removed from V and 5 bases from J, the gap between germline ends came to 19 bases. CDR1 is MNHNS, CDR2 SASEGT, per germline.

The rearrangement uses TRBV2 and TRBJ2-2; no clear D gene. This CDR3 is built from 10 residues. CDR1 and CDR2 from the germline V gene are SNHLY and FYNNEI. Trimming stripped 6 bases from V and 7 bases from J, with 3 bases between. The CDR3 DNA is TGTGCCAGCAGGGGCGGGGAGCTGTTTTTT. This translates into CASRGGELFF.

The rearrangement joins TRBV15 to TRBJ1-5; perhaps TRBD1 as D (5 bases). Germline V CDR1 and CDR2: LNHNV, YYDKDF (reference sequence). Trimming stripped 5 bases from V and 5 bases from J, with 10 bases between. The length of the CDR3 is 13 residues. CDR3 nucleotides: TGTGCCACCAGCGGGGGTTTGGATCAGCCCCAGCATTTT. Protein: CATSGGLDQPQHF.

The chain combines TRBV9 with TRBJ2-3, with D uncertain. CDR3 length equals 14 residues. CDR1 is SGDLS and CDR2 is YYNGEE in the germline V gene. V gave up 0 bases and J gave up 0 bases, with 5 bases separating them. The CDR3 loop reads CASSVEYSTDTQYF. In DNA, the CDR3 is TGTGCCAGCAGCGTAGAGTATAGCACAGATACGCAGTATTTT.

The V call is TRBV11-2, the J call TRBJ1-1; D unresolved. The ends were cut back, 2 bases at V and 1 base at J, with 5 bases in the middle. The length of the CDR3 is 13 residues. Germline V lookup: CDR1 SGHAT, CDR2 FQNNGV. The CDR3, as DNA: TGTGCCAGCAGCTTAACGCCGAACACTGAAGCTTTCTTT. Its translation is CASSLTPNTEAFF. The variable domain in full, completed from reference TRBV11-2 and TRBJ1-1, reads EAGVAQSPRYKIIEKRQSVAFWCNPISGHATLYWYQQILGQGPKLLIQFQNNGVVDDSQLPKDRFSAERLKGVDSTLKIQPAKLEDSAVYLCASSLTPNTEAFFGQGTRLTVV.

This chain links TRBV27 with TRBJ2-3; the match to TRBD2 covers 10 bases. Germline loops: CDR1 MNHEY, CDR2 SMNVEV (reference sequence). J was trimmed by 15 bases and V by 2 bases; bases with no gene match: 8. The CDR3 is made up of 13 amino acids. The chain's CDR3 is CASSLGGAGGLYF. DNA for the CDR3: TGTGCCAGCAGTTTAGGGGGAGCGGGGGGGCTCTATTTT.

The chain combines TRBV28 with TRBJ2-7; TRBD2 agrees at 16 bases. The CDR3 has 16 amino acids. Germline CDR1 is MDHEN and CDR2 is SYDVKM. V was clipped by 6 bases and J by 2 bases; unmatched bases: 4. Here the CDR3 DNA reads TGTGCCAGCAGGGGACTAGCGGGAGGGCCCCCCTACGAGCAGTACTTC. The encoded protein is CASRGLAGGPPYEQYF.

The chain uses TRBV27 and TRBJ2-3; 8 bases are a match to TRBD2. V lost 3 bases to trimming and J lost 5 bases; unmatched junction nucleotides: 4. The CDR3 runs 14 residues. Germline assignment: CDR1 MNHEY and CDR2 SMNVEV (reference sequence). This CDR3 is CASSLRLAGDTQYF. The CDR3 DNA sequence: TGTGCCAGCAGTTTGAGGCTAGCGGGAGATACGCAGTATTTT.

The rearrangement links TRBV5-6 to TRBJ1-5, with a possible D match to TRBD1 (5 bases). The germline V gene has CDR1 SGHDT and CDR2 YYEEEE. The CDR3 covers 15 residues. V was cut by 4 bases and J by 0 bases, with 11 bases left in between. The CDR3 DNA sequence: TGTGCCAGCAGCGAAGCAGGGAATAGCAATCAGCCCCAGCATTTT. Amino acid sequence: CASSEAGNSNQPQHF.

In this sample, this clone turned up once. The CDR3 DNA reads as TGTGCCAGTAGTATACAGGGGCTGGGCGGGGAGCTGTTTTTT. As protein: CASSIQGLGGELFF. The chain combines TRBV19 with TRBJ2-2, with D perhaps matching TRBD1 (6 bases). The CDR3 contains 14 residues. Germline assignment: CDR1 LNHDA and CDR2 SQIVND (reference sequence). Trimming took 2 bases from V and 7 from J, leaving 11 bases between them.

Note on this clone: This sample includes further DNA sequences coding for the same CDR3. V usage is TRBV6-5 and J usage is TRBJ2-7; D may be TRBD2 (6 bases). Germline V gene data show CDR1 as MNHEY and CDR2 as SVGAGI. The CDR3 is 14 residues long. Trimming cost V 4 bases and J 3 bases, with 13 bases left between them. CDR3 residues: CASSSGTGGYEQYF. The CDR3 nucleotides read TGTGCCAGCAGTTCCGGGACTGGGGGCTACGAGCAGTACTTC.

CDR3 in amino acids: CASSFGSGTVNYEQYF. The CDR3, as DNA: TGTGCCAGCAGCTTCGGCTCTGGGACAGTCAACTACGAGCAGTACTTC. The chain recombines TRBV7-6 with TRBJ2-7, with 7 bases lining up with TRBD1. V lost 3 bases to trimming and J lost 3 bases; unmatched junction nucleotides: 11. The germline CDR1 and CDR2 sequences are SGHVS and FNYEAQ. This CDR3 spans 16 amino acids.

The chain is built from TRBV27 and TRBJ2-7, with D perhaps matching TRBD2 (5 bases). The CDR3 spans 17 residues. V was clipped by 0 bases and J by 3 bases, with 18 bases between them. Germline V gives CDR1 MNHEY, CDR2 SMNVEV (reference sequence). In DNA, the CDR3 is TGTGCCAGCAGTTTATCCTCCCCGGGAATTCTGGGCTACGAGCAGTACTTC. As protein: CASSLSSPGILGYEQYF.

The rearrangement joins TRBV5-1 to TRBJ1-4, with D maybe TRBD1 (6 bases). This CDR3 has 18 residues. V shed 2 bases and J shed 3 bases, with 20 bases lying between them. Germline-derived CDR1 and CDR2 are SGHRS and YFSETQ. The CDR3 spells CASSLGGGFKPSNEKLFF. CDR3 in DNA: TGCGCCAGCAGCTTAGGAGGGGGATTTAAGCCGTCTAATGAAAAACTGTTTTTT.